Each of the 30 T cell receptor beta chains below was sequenced from the same sample in a study of blood T cells in healthy people across ages (dated by TCRdb to between 2015 and 2017). Libraries were prepared through 5' RACE. The instrument was an Illumina HiSeq 2500. A second about 7 to 12 cycle PCR used a sample-barcoded 5' primer and a J-beta primer mix. TCRdb itself trimmed the public reads at Q25 with fastp, ran MiXCR and retained productive beta chains. Every entry covers one CDR3 protein and lists the most common genes and DNA from its rows. This sample comprises 1,300,000 or so distinct CDR3 sequences, approximately 59% of them detected only once. 6.5% to 8.5% of the sample is held by the ten biggest clonotypes. Sequenced material: blood. Receptors were obtained from a man between 18 and 29 years old in good health.

V usage is TRBV5-1 and J usage is TRBJ2-3; 10 bases match TRBD2. Per germline, CDR1 SGHRS and CDR2 YFSETQ. Trimming removed 7 bases from V and 4 bases from J; junction bases left unmatched: 6. CDR3 length equals 14 residues. The CDR3 DNA reads as TGCGCCAGCTTTCTAGCGGGAGTGCCAGATACGCAGTATTTT. This gives the protein CASFLAGVPDTQYF.

The rearrangement joins TRBV27 to TRBJ2-1; 7 nucleotides match TRBD2. Germline assignment: CDR1 MNHEY and CDR2 SMNVEV (reference sequence). The CDR3 extends over 12 amino acids. V was clipped by 6 bases and J by 8 bases; unmatched bases: 4. In nucleotides, the CDR3 is TGTGCCAGCAGAGGACTAGGGGATGAGCAGTTCTTC. Protein: CASRGLGDEQFF.

In its sample, this clonotype was seen a few times. V is TRBV29-1 and J is TRBJ1-2; possible D gene TRBD1, 5 bases. Germline V lookup: CDR1 SQVTM, CDR2 ANQGSEA. V was clipped by 3 bases and J by 8 bases, with 16 bases between them. The CDR3 runs 13 residues. The CDR3 here is CSVDQGEMGGYTF. CDR3 sequence (DNA): TGCAGCGTTGACCAGGGCGAGATGGGAGGCTACACCTTC.

The chain uses TRBV4-2 and TRBJ2-7; 9 bases are shared with TRBD2. CDR1 LGHNA and CDR2 YNFKEQ come from the germline V gene. The CDR3 runs 15 residues. After removal of 0 bases from V and 0 bases from J, the junction contained 0 bases not matched to a gene. The CDR3: CASSQERGGSYEQYF. CDR3 coding DNA: TGTGCCAGCAGCCAAGAGCGGGGGGGCTCCTACGAGCAGTACTTC.

The genes are TRBV3-1 and TRBJ1-1; 10 bases are shared with TRBD1. The CDR3 loop spans 14 amino acids. Trimming at V came to 3 bases and at J to 10 bases, leaving 8 bases not matched to a gene. CDR1 is LGHDT and CDR2 is YNNKEL in the germline V gene (reference sequence). CDR3 amino acids: CASSQGTGDGRAFF. Here the CDR3 DNA reads TGTGCCAGCAGCCAGGGGACAGGGGACGGGAGAGCTTTCTTT. The full variable domain, in which reference TRBV3-1 and TRBJ1-1 provide the parts outside the CDR3, is DTAVSQTPKYLVTQMGNDKSIKCEQNLGHDTMYWYKQDSKKFLKIMFSYNNKELIINETVPNRFSPKSPDKAHLNLHINSLELGDSAVYFCASSQGTGDGRAFFGQGTRLTVV.

The chain joins TRBV6-6 to TRBJ2-1, with 7 positions matching TRBD2. J was trimmed by 2 bases and V by 2 bases; bases with no gene match: 0. The CDR3 totals 14 residues. Germline CDR1 MNHNY, CDR2 SVGAGI (reference sequence). The CDR3 DNA follows: TGTGCCAGCAGTTACCTAGCGGCCTACAATGAGCAGTTCTTC. It is translated as CASSYLAAYNEQFF.

The gene calls are TRBV12-3 or TRBV12-4 and TRBJ2-3; 9 bases are shared with TRBD2. The CDR3 spans 15 residues. With 6 bases clipped from V and 2 bases from J, the junction kept 6 bases outside the gene matches. The CDR3 loop is CASRPTSGYTDTQYF. CDR3 bases: TGTGCCAGCAGACCTACTAGCGGGTACACAGATACGCAGTATTTT.

The rearrangement links TRBV18 to TRBJ1-6; 7 bases line up with TRBD1. CDR1 and CDR2 from the germline V gene are KGHSH and LQKENI. V lost 3 bases, J lost 7 bases, and 6 bases stayed unmatched. The length of the CDR3 is 15 residues. DNA for the CDR3: TGTGCCAGCTCACCGACCGGGACAGTGAATTCACCCCTCCACTTT. Its protein product is CASSPTGTVNSPLHF.

This clonotype came up a few times. V usage is TRBV5-1 and J usage is TRBJ2-1; D is unclear. The CDR3 runs 13 residues. The germline V and J ends were trimmed by 0 bases and 9 bases, with 10 bases remaining between them. Germline-derived CDR1 and CDR2 are SGHRS and YFSETQ. The CDR3 reads CASSLANGAEQFF. CDR3 coding DNA: TGCGCCAGCAGCTTGGCCAACGGTGCTGAGCAGTTCTTC.

The chain joins TRBV11-2 to TRBJ1-4, with D uncertain. This CDR3 spans 15 amino acids. Germline lookup yields CDR1 SGHAT and CDR2 FQNNGV. The V end lost 5 bases, the J end lost 5 bases, and 15 bases lay between the germline ends. The CDR3 sequence: CASSLDLFQNEKLFF. CDR3 DNA sequence: TGTGCCAGCAGCCTGGATCTCTTTCAGAATGAAAAACTGTTTTTT.

V and J are TRBV29-1 and TRBJ2-1; TRBD1 aligns across 9 bases. Germline V gene data show CDR1 as SQVTM and CDR2 as ANQGSEA. V shed 3 bases, J shed 8 bases, and the junction held 8 bases outside the gene matches. The CDR3 spans 14 residues. The DNA for the CDR3 is TGCAGCGTTGATGGGACAGGGTCTGAGGATGAGCAGTTCTTC. Protein sequence: CSVDGTGSEDEQFF.

This chain connects TRBV3-1 to TRBJ2-7; D might be TRBD1 or TRBD2, each matching 6 bases. The length of the CDR3 is 15 residues. Germline CDR1 LGHDT, CDR2 YNNKEL (reference sequence). Deletions cut 1 base from V and 2 bases from J, with 12 bases between. CDR3 protein: CASSQGRGLPYEQYF. In DNA form, the CDR3 reads TGTGCCAGCAGCCAAGGCAGGGGACTCCCCTACGAGCAGTACTTC.

V gene TRBV24-1 combines with J gene TRBJ2-1; the D is unclear. The CDR3 sequence is 14 residues long. Germline CDR1 is KGHDR and CDR2 is SFDVKD. V was trimmed by 6 bases and J by 2 bases, leaving 10 bases between them. The CDR3 DNA reads TGTGCCACCAGTATGGCCGGAACCTACAATGAGCAGTTCTTC. Its translation is CATSMAGTYNEQFF.

The gene calls are TRBV6-7 and TRBJ1-1; D remains unclear. TRBV6-7 falls under the ORF class, with uncertain function. V lost 8 bases, J lost 4 bases, and 20 bases lay in between. This CDR3 region has 15 residues. The chain's CDR3 is CASPNARGGSTEAFF. The CDR3 nucleotides read TGTGCCAGCCCGAATGCCCGGGGTGGTAGCACTGAAGCTTTCTTT.

The genes are TRBV7-9 and TRBJ1-2, with D perhaps matching TRBD1 (5 bases). CDR3 length equals 15 residues. Germline CDR1 is SEHNR and CDR2 is FQNEAQ (reference sequence). Between the trimmed V and J ends, which lost 3 bases and 2 bases, there was a span of 13 bases. CDR3 nucleotides: TGTGCCAGCAGCTTCGGGGGTCCACCGAACTATGGCTACACCTTC. Translating gives CASSFGGPPNYGYTF. The complete variable domain, with remaining parts taken from reference TRBV7-9 and TRBJ1-2, reads DTGVSQNPRHKITKRGQNVTFRCDPISEHNRLYWYRQTLGQGPEFLTYFQNEAQLEKSRLLSDRFSAERPKGSFSTLEIQRTEQGDSAMYLCASSFGGPPNYGYTFGSGTRLTVV.

The chain has TRBV30 and TRBJ1-2; D may be TRBD1 (5 bases). This CDR3 comprises 12 residues. Germline loops: CDR1 GTSNPN, CDR2 SVGIG (reference sequence). Trimming shortened V by 4 bases and J by 6 bases, and 12 bases separated the two germline ends. The CDR3 loop reads CAWTPRGDGYTF. CDR3 DNA sequence: TGTGCCTGGACCCCCCGGGGGGATGGCTACACCTTC.

This chain joins TRBV4-1 and TRBJ2-4, with 8 positions matching TRBD2. TRBJ2-7 explains the end of the DNA better; the J call may be wrong. Germline CDR1 reads MGHRA; CDR2 reads YSYEKL. This CDR3 is built from 18 residues. CDR3 nucleotides: TGCGCCAGCAGCCAAGTATTTGGTCGGCGGGGGGATGGGAGCGAGCAGTACTTC. Its protein product is CASSQVFGRRGDGSEQYF.

V gene TRBV7-6 combines with J gene TRBJ2-4; TRBD2 matches at 7 bases. Looked up from germline, CDR1 is SGHVS and CDR2 is FNYEAQ. V lost 5 bases and J lost 2; bases outside the gene matches: 12. This CDR3 has 17 residues. The CDR3 region has the DNA TGTGCCAGCAGCCCACTGGGCGGGGGAGGTACCAAAAACATTCAGTACTTC. Protein: CASSPLGGGGTKNIQYF.

This clonotype was detected a few times. The gene calls are TRBV7-9 and TRBJ2-7; TRBD2 aligns across 9 bases. Germline V gives CDR1 SEHNR, CDR2 FQNEAQ (reference sequence). CDR3 length: 15 residues. The trim removed 5 bases at V and 3 bases at J, leaving 8 bases unmatched. DNA of the CDR3: TGTGCCAGCAGCCCAAAACTAGCGGGCAACTACGAGCAGTACTTC. This gives the protein CASSPKLAGNYEQYF.

This CDR3 is CASSHETASTDTQYF. CDR3 nucleotide sequence: TGTGCCAGCAGTCACGAGACAGCTAGCACAGATACGCAGTATTTT. The chain has TRBV6-2 or TRBV6-3 and TRBJ2-3; the D gene is possibly TRBD1 (5 bases). The germline gives CDR1 MNHEY, CDR2 SVGEGT. The CDR3 totals 15 residues. Trimming stripped 5 bases from V and 0 bases from J, with 12 bases between.

The V and J genes are TRBV1 and TRBJ2-2; the listed D gene, TRBD2, was not tested against the DNA. TRBV1 corresponds to a pseudogene. The CDR3 is 16 residues long. CDR3 DNA sequence: TGCACCAGCAGCCAGTTAGCGGGAAAGAACACCGGGGAGCTGTTTTTT. This sequence encodes CTSSQLAGKNTGELFF.

This clonotype was observed many times. The chain uses TRBV29-1 and TRBJ2-4; D is perhaps TRBD1 or TRBD2 (5 bases each). This CDR3 region has 13 residues. Germline V lookup: CDR1 SQVTM, CDR2 ANQGSEA. The V and J ends lost 2 bases and 8 bases respectively, with 13 bases between them. CDR3 DNA: TGCAGCGTTGAACTCGACAGAGGGGACATTCAGTACTTC. Encoded protein: CSVELDRGDIQYF.

This chain connects TRBV12-3 or TRBV12-4 to TRBJ2-2; D not resolved. Trimming shortened V by 6 bases and J by 5 bases, and 10 bases separated the two germline ends. This CDR3 region has 13 residues. The CDR3 DNA reads TGTGCCAGCAGACTATCAGCTACCGGGGAGCTGTTTTTT. Translating gives CASRLSATGELFF.

V gene TRBV10-3 combines with J gene TRBJ1-2, with 8 bases lining up with TRBD1. The V and J ends lost 0 bases and 4 bases, in that order; junction bases with no gene match: 10. This CDR3 comprises 17 residues. Germline CDR1 is ENHRY and CDR2 is SYGVKD. The CDR3 region is CAISESWTGKSGYGYTF. DNA for the CDR3: TGTGCCATCAGTGAGTCGTGGACAGGGAAGAGCGGCTATGGCTACACCTTC.

The chain links TRBV3-1 to TRBJ2-7; 11 positions match TRBD2. Germline-derived CDR1 and CDR2 are LGHDT and YNNKEL (reference sequence). The CDR3 extends over 16 amino acids. The junction had 7 bases not matched to a gene; V was cut back by 4 bases and J by 2 bases. For the CDR3, the DNA is TGTGCCAGCAGCCCGGGACTAGCGGATCTAACCTACGAGCAGTACTTC. Translation gives CASSPGLADLTYEQYF.

This chain joins TRBV27 and TRBJ2-3; tentatively, D is TRBD1 (8 bases). Trimming removed 4 bases at V and 4 bases at J, with 15 bases between. Germline CDR1 and CDR2: MNHEY and SMNVEV (reference sequence). The length of the CDR3 is 15 residues. The CDR3 protein is CASSSKTGGADTQYF. The CDR3 region has the DNA TGTGCCAGCAGTTCAAAAACAGGGGGGGCAGATACGCAGTATTTT.

The chain joins TRBV6-2 or TRBV6-3 to TRBJ1-4; the D gene is possibly TRBD1 (6 bases). Germline V gene sequence: CDR1 MNHEY, CDR2 SVGEGT. The CDR3 consists of 14 residues. V was cut by 7 bases and J by 10 bases, with 19 bases left in between. The DNA for the CDR3 is TGTGCCAGCAAAGAGGGACAAGAACGTGGAAAACTGTTTTTT. This encodes CASKEGQERGKLFF.

This clonotype was found once. The genes are TRBV28 and TRBJ2-1, with 8 bases that match TRBD2. The CDR3 runs to 16 residues. The V and J ends lost 6 bases and 5 bases, in that order; junction bases with no gene match: 12. From germline, CDR1 is MDHEN and CDR2 SYDVKM. The CDR3, as DNA: TGTGCCAGCAGAACCGTTAGGGTCGGGAGGGACAATGAGCAGTTCTTC. This codes for CASRTVRVGRDNEQFF.

This clonotype was seen a few times. The chain employs TRBV12-3 or TRBV12-4 and TRBJ2-7, with D unclear. Trimming took off 6 bases at V and 3 bases at J, with 15 bases between the two ends. The CDR3 is 14 residues long. CDR3 coding DNA: TGTGCCAGCAGGCCTACAGATCCTATCTACGAGCAGTACTTC. Translation: CASRPTDPIYEQYF.

The rearrangement uses TRBV7-2 and TRBJ1-3; TRBD1 matches 8 bases. The CDR3 covers 16 residues. Per germline, CDR1 SGHTA and CDR2 FQGNSA. Trimming removed 3 bases from V and 0 bases from J; junction bases left unmatched: 4. The DNA for the CDR3 is TGTGCCAGCAGCTTCGGACAGGGCTTCTCTGGAAACACCATATATTTT. This codes for CASSFGQGFSGNTIYF.